Shown below are 8 T cell receptor beta chains from a single sample sequenced in a study of blood T cell repertoires in COVID-19. Some clones are missing from TCRdb's copy, which holds only in-frame ones; the method was immunoSEQ multiplex PCR. The sample shows some 350,000 clones, around nine tenths of them seen only once. Sequenced input: peripheral blood. The source of these receptors is a human donor in a cohort sampled during active COVID-19.

The chain links TRBV27 to TRBJ2-7, with TRBD1 matching 8 bases. CDR1 and CDR2 from the germline V gene are MNHEY and SMNVEV (reference sequence). There are 18 residues in the CDR3. Trimming removed 6 bases from V and 3 bases from J; junction bases left unmatched: 19. CDR3 bases: TGTGCCAGCAGCCCCCGGAAGCATACGGACAGGGTGGTCTACGAGCAGTACTTC. This sequence encodes CASSPRKHTDRVVYEQYF.

The J gene is TRBJ1-2, the V gene TRBV2; 8 bases fit TRBD1. The V gene end was trimmed by 7 bases and the J gene end by 2 bases; junction bases not matched to a gene: 12. The CDR3 is made up of 16 amino acids. Looked up from germline, CDR1 is SNHLY and CDR2 is FYNNEI. CDR3 coding DNA: TGTGCCAGCAAGGAGGGTGGGACAGGCTCGAACTATGGCTACACCTTC. Its translation: CASKEGGTGSNYGYTF.

This clone has a single count. The CDR3 DNA is TGTGCCAGCAGCTTAGTTTTAGACTCTTGGAATGAGCAGTTCTTC. It specifies CASSLVLDSWNEQFF. The chain uses TRBV7-2 and TRBJ2-1; D not resolved. The CDR3 consists of 15 residues. Germline V gives CDR1 SGHTA, CDR2 FQGNSA. V shed 1 base and J shed 7 bases, with 14 bases lying between them.

This chain links TRBV19 with TRBJ2-5; 8 positions agree with TRBD2. J gave up 5 bases and V 3 bases, and 5 bases lay outside the gene matches. The CDR3 loop spans 14 amino acids. Germline CDR1 is LNHDA and CDR2 is SQIVND (reference sequence). The CDR3 bases are TGTGCCAGTAGTATCCCCAGCGGGAGCGAGACCCAGTACTTC. Protein: CASSIPSGSETQYF. Complete variable domain (other parts from reference TRBV19 and TRBJ2-5): DGGITQSPKYLFRKEGQNVTLSCEQNLNHDAMYWYRQDPGQGLRLIYYSQIVNDFQKGDIAEGYSVSREKKESFPLTVTSAQKNPTAFYLCASSIPSGSETQYFGPGTRLLVL.

This chain links TRBV2 with TRBJ1-2; 12 bases map to TRBD1. CDR1 and CDR2 (germline): SNHLY, FYNNEI. Trimming removed 6 bases from V and 3 bases from J; junction bases left unmatched: 11. The CDR3 is 17 amino acids. The CDR3 protein is CASSRRDRGLKYYGYTF. The CDR3 DNA reads as TGTGCCAGCAGCCGTCGGGACAGGGGGCTCAAGTACTATGGCTACACCTTC.

The rearrangement uses TRBV7-6 and TRBJ2-7; tentatively, D is TRBD1 (6 bases). Trimming pared 1 base from V and 2 bases from J, leaving 12 bases between. Germline CDR1 is SGHVS and CDR2 is FNYEAQ. This CDR3 is built from 15 residues. CDR3 protein: CASSLGGQLPYEQYF. CDR3 DNA: TGTGCCAGCAGCTTAGGAGGACAGTTACCCTACGAGCAGTACTTC.

This clone is a singleton in its sample. The chain uses TRBV11-2 and TRBJ1-6; tentatively, D is TRBD1 (6 bases). V was shortened by 5 bases and J by 4 bases, with 18 bases between the two germline ends. The CDR3 runs to 17 residues. Germline lookup yields CDR1 SGHAT and CDR2 FQNNGV. Here the CDR3 reads CASSPRAGAVYNSPLHF. Written as DNA, the CDR3 is TGTGCCAGCAGCCCAAGGGCGGGGGCGGTTTATAATTCACCCCTCCACTTT.

CDR3 amino acids: CASSPIWQGSTDTQYF. The CDR3 nucleotides are TGTGCCAGTAGCCCCATATGGCAGGGAAGCACAGATACGCAGTATTTT. V and J are TRBV19 and TRBJ2-3; possible D gene TRBD1, 5 bases. Germline CDR1 and CDR2: LNHDA and SQIVND (reference sequence). The CDR3 is made up of 16 amino acids. The ends were cut back, 6 bases at V and 0 bases at J, with 16 bases in the middle.